The 6 T cell receptor beta chains reported below all come from one sample, sequenced in a study of T cells after yellow fever vaccination. One entry per CDR3 protein, called by TCRdb with MiXCR from the 5' RACE reads. In the table there are some 350,000 distinct CDR3 sequences, under 14% of which are singletons. The sample was PBMCs, taken on the day of the first yellow fever vaccination. The receptors stem from a man aged 18 to 29 who received the YFV17D yellow fever vaccine.

The chain combines TRBV28 with TRBJ2-7; the D is unclear. The CDR3 is made up of 16 amino acids. CDR1 is MDHEN and CDR2 is SYDVKM in the germline V gene. The ends were cut back, 6 bases at V and 0 bases at J, with 18 bases in the middle. The CDR3 DNA sequence: TGTGCCAGCAGGCCCCTAGGTCAGTTAGGCTCCTACGAGCAGTACGTC. Translated, it gives CASRPLGQLGSYEQYV.

This clonotype has more than one count but fewer than ten. V gene TRBV19 combines with J gene TRBJ1-4; unclear D gene. The CDR3 has 15 amino acids. V dropped 3 bases and J dropped 8 bases, with 16 bases sitting between them. Germline V gene sequence: CDR1 LNHDA, CDR2 SQIVND (reference sequence). As DNA, the CDR3 is TGTGCCAGTAGTATCTCGTGGCCCCCTCTCGAAAAACTGTTTTTT. Translated: CASSISWPPLEKLFF.

This clonotype is a singleton in its sample. This rearrangement joins TRBV20-1 to TRBJ2-4, with D possibly being TRBD1 (7 bases). The V end was cut by 5 bases, the J end by 3 bases, with 14 bases between. Looked up from germline, CDR1 is DFQATT and CDR2 is SNEGSKA (reference sequence). The CDR3 contains 14 residues. CDR3 in DNA: TGCAGTGCTGGAGGACAGGAGGGCAAAAACATTCAGTACTTC. Encoded protein: CSAGGQEGKNIQYF.

There are many counts of this clonotype. The chain recombines TRBV28 with TRBJ2-7; a weak D match, TRBD1 (6 bases). The V gene lost 6 bases and the J gene lost 3 bases, with 21 bases spanning the gap. This CDR3 is built from 16 residues. The germline CDR1 and CDR2 sequences are MDHEN and SYDVKM. The chain's CDR3 is CASSFSPETGFYEQYV. In DNA, the CDR3 is TGTGCCAGCAGCTTTTCCCCTGAGACAGGCTTCTACGAGCAGTACGTC.

This clonotype was picked up a small number of times. V and J are TRBV7-9 and TRBJ1-2, with D possibly matching TRBD1 (6 bases). The V and J ends lost 5 bases and 6 bases respectively, with 22 bases between them. The length of the CDR3 is 16 residues. CDR1 and CDR2 (germline): SEHNR, FQNEAQ (reference sequence). In DNA, the CDR3 is TGTGCCAGCAGCCCCACACAGGGAAGAAGGGCCAATGGCTACACCTTC. Its translation: CASSPTQGRRANGYTF. Filled out from reference TRBV7-9 and TRBJ1-2, the complete variable domain reads DTGVSQNPRHKITKRGQNVTFRCDPISEHNRLYWYRQTLGQGPEFLTYFQNEAQLEKSRLLSDRFSAERPKGSFSTLEIQRTEQGDSAMYLCASSPTQGRRANGYTFGSGTRLTVV.

The CDR3 loop reads CATMTSGGTNEQFF. CDR3 nucleotides: TGTGCCACCATGACTAGCGGGGGTACGAATGAGCAGTTCTTC. V and J are TRBV6-1 and TRBJ2-1, with 12 bases lining up with TRBD2. From germline, CDR1 is MNHNS and CDR2 SASEGT. V lost 10 bases and J lost 7; bases outside the gene matches: 8. This CDR3 has 14 amino acids.